The 23 T cell receptor beta chains presented below share a single source sample, sequenced in a study of siplizumab effects on memory and regulatory T cells. Sequenced by immunoSEQ multiplex PCR; TCRdb stores in-frame clones only, minus some. The repertoire includes 9,200 or so clones, approximately 70% of them detected once, and about two thirds sits in the top ten. Sequencing was carried out using effector memory CD8+ T cells sorted from blood. Subset reported: unstimulated CD8+ effector memory T cells. The receptors originated from a human donor in good health.

The chain combines TRBV21-1 with TRBJ1-2. TRBV21-1 is a known pseudogene. The CDR3 sequence is 8 residues long. The CDR3: CRDGGYTF. CDR3 DNA sequence: TGCCGCGATGGGGGCTACACCTTC.

Concerning this clone itself: At one end, the junction sequence differs from germline, possibly due to a read error. The chain is built from TRBV6-5 and TRBJ2-3; 7 positions match TRBD2. This CDR3 is built from 15 residues. Germline CDR1 is MNHEY and CDR2 is SVGAGI. CDR3 DNA: TGTGCCAGCAGTGACTCGAGCGGGGGCACAGATACGCAGTATTTT. Translation gives CASSDSSGGTDTQYF.

The rearrangement joins TRBV10-2 to TRBJ2-1; unclear D gene. The CDR3 extends over 15 amino acids. With 3 bases removed from V and 0 bases from J, the gap between germline ends came to 9 bases. The germline V gene has CDR1 WSHSY and CDR2 SAAADI. CDR3 residues: CASSDPGSSYNEQFF. CDR3 bases: TGCGCCAGCAGTGATCCAGGCAGCTCCTACAATGAGCAGTTCTTC.

The chain employs TRBV18 and TRBJ2-7; 10 bases map to TRBD1. This CDR3 comprises 16 residues. Losses at the gene ends were 3 bases for V and 0 bases for J; bases not matched to a gene: 5. Germline V gene lookup returns CDR1 KGHSH and CDR2 LQKENI. CDR3 sequence: CASSPSDRGRSYEQYF. CDR3 sequence (DNA): TGTGCCAGCTCACCTTCAGACAGGGGGCGCTCCTACGAGCAGTACTTC.

The genes are TRBV6-5 and TRBJ1-2; unclear D gene. The V gene lost 5 bases and the J gene lost 4 bases, with 17 bases spanning the gap. Germline V CDR1 and CDR2: MNHEY, SVGAGI. The length of the CDR3 is 15 residues. The chain's CDR3 is CASSPLMWVTYGYTF. The CDR3 bases are TGTGCCAGCAGTCCCCTCATGTGGGTTACCTATGGCTACACCTTC.

The rearrangement links TRBV7-7 to TRBJ2-5; 14 bases agree with TRBD2. The CDR3 totals 16 residues. The V gene end was trimmed by 6 bases and the J gene end by 4 bases; junction bases not matched to a gene: 7. Germline CDR1 SSHAT, CDR2 FNYEAQ (reference sequence). For the CDR3, the DNA is TGTGCCAGCAGTCCAGACGGACTAGCGGGGGGAGAGACCCAGTACTTC. Residues: CASSPDGLAGGETQYF.

The rearrangement joins TRBV5-1 to TRBJ1-1; D not certain. The CDR3 is made up of 15 amino acids. V shed 4 bases and J shed 1 base, with 14 bases lying between them. Per the germline V gene, CDR1 is SGHRS and CDR2 is YFSETQ. DNA for the CDR3: TGCGCCAGCAGCCCCAATCGTGACGGGAACACTGAAGCTTTCTTT. Translated: CASSPNRDGNTEAFF. Using reference TRBV5-1 and TRBJ1-1 for the parts outside the CDR3, the full variable domain is KAGVTQTPRYLIKTRGQQVTLSCSPISGHRSVSWYQQTPGQGLQFLFEYFSETQRNKGNFPGRFSGRQFSNSRSEMNVSTLELGDSALYLCASSPNRDGNTEAFFGQGTRLTVV.

The chain is built from TRBV6-5 and TRBJ1-2; 8 bases match TRBD1. The V gene's germline CDR1 is MNHEY and CDR2 SVGAGI. The CDR3 covers 14 residues. V dropped 5 bases and J dropped 5; count of bases not matched to a gene: 7. In nucleotides, the CDR3 is TGTGCCAGCAGTGACAGGGGAGTATGGTATGGCTACACCTTC. Protein product: CASSDRGVWYGYTF.

This chain uses TRBV2 with TRBJ2-7, with TRBD2 as a possible D gene (6 bases). This CDR3 comprises 13 residues. Germline-derived CDR1 and CDR2 are SNHLY and FYNNEI. The V end was cut by 3 bases, the J end by 5 bases, with 11 bases between. Written as DNA, the CDR3 is TGTGCCAGCAGTGACCGGGGGATCGACGAGCAGTACTTC. It translates to CASSDRGIDEQYF.

A remark on this clone: One junction end does not reproduce the germline sequence, and a read error may be involved. This chain joins TRBV15 and TRBJ2-4; D is uncertain. This CDR3 is built from 13 residues. Germline CDR1 reads LNHNV; CDR2 reads YYDKDF (reference sequence). In DNA form, the CDR3 reads TGTGCCACCAGCACCCGGACCAATAACATTCAGTACTTC. This translates into CATSTRTNNIQYF.

This clone was counted between two and nine times. The J gene is TRBJ1-2, the V gene TRBV27, with D uncertain. This CDR3 comprises 13 residues. Per the germline V gene, CDR1 is MNHEY and CDR2 is SMNVEV (reference sequence). Trimming cost V 5 bases and J 4 bases, with 11 bases left between them. CDR3 bases: TGTGCCAGCAGTCCTGGACGGATCTATGGCTACACCTTC. Translation gives CASSPGRIYGYTF.

The chain uses TRBV5-1 and TRBJ2-1; D perhaps matches TRBD2 (6 bases). The CDR3 is 16 residues long. Per germline, CDR1 SGHRS and CDR2 YFSETQ. Trimming shortened V by 3 bases and J by 0 bases, and 13 bases separated the two germline ends. CDR3 coding DNA: TGCGCCAGCAGCTCCGGGACTTTCGGCTCCTACAATGAGCAGTTCTTC. It encodes CASSSGTFGSYNEQFF. Using reference TRBV5-1 and TRBJ2-1 for the parts outside the CDR3, the full variable domain is KAGVTQTPRYLIKTRGQQVTLSCSPISGHRSVSWYQQTPGQGLQFLFEYFSETQRNKGNFPGRFSGRQFSNSRSEMNVSTLELGDSALYLCASSSGTFGSYNEQFFGPGTRLTVL.

This chain links TRBV6-4 with TRBJ2-3; weak D call: TRBD1 (6 bases). V lost 5 bases, J lost 2 bases, and 14 bases lay in between. The CDR3 runs to 15 residues. Germline V gene lookup returns CDR1 MRHNA and CDR2 SNTAGT. The CDR3 reads CASSKGTGTTDTQYF. CDR3 nucleotides: TGTGCCAGCAGTAAAGGTACAGGGACCACAGATACGCAGTATTTT.

The chain uses TRBV6-1 and TRBJ2-1; D gene unclear. CDR3 size: 14 residues. V dropped 5 bases and J dropped 2 bases, with 10 bases sitting between them. Germline-derived CDR1 and CDR2 are MNHNS and SASEGT. CDR3 nucleotides: TGTGCCAGCAGTTGGTTAAGCCCCTACAATGAGCAGTTCTTC. This encodes CASSWLSPYNEQFF.

The genes are TRBV6-1 and TRBJ1-5; D gene uncertain. Germline V CDR1 and CDR2: MNHNS, SASEGT. There are 14 residues in the CDR3. V was clipped by 1 base and J by 4 bases, with 8 bases between them. In DNA form, the CDR3 reads TGTGCCAGCAGTGAAGAAGATGGGAATCAGCCCCAGCATTTT. Amino acids: CASSEEDGNQPQHF.

The chain has TRBV11-2 and TRBJ2-7, with TRBD1 matching 8 bases. The ends lost 2 bases at V and 5 bases at J; junction bases unmatched: 11. The germline gives CDR1 SGHAT, CDR2 FQNNGV. CDR3 length equals 16 residues. The DNA of the CDR3 is TGTGCCAGCAGCTTATTTGGGACAGGCCCCCGACACGAGCAGTACTTC. Protein: CASSLFGTGPRHEQYF.

Remarks on this clone: No DNA is shown, since the ends of the CDR3 on it are uncertain; the CDR3 is the one TCRdb lists. The V call is TRBV27, the J call TRBJ2-5. The CDR3 spans 14 amino acids, including both terminal residues. Germline CDR1 reads MNHEY; CDR2 reads SMNVEV (reference sequence). The CDR3 here is CASSSSGAQETQYF.

This clone occurred a few times. The rearrangement links TRBV6-5 to TRBJ2-1, with D possibly being TRBD2 (6 bases). CDR1 and CDR2 (germline): MNHEY, SVGAGI. V was shortened by 10 bases and J by 7 bases, with 17 bases between the two germline ends. The CDR3 covers 13 residues. CDR3 in amino acids: CATNGGEVNEQFF. The CDR3 nucleotides are TGTGCCACGAACGGGGGAGAGGTGAATGAGCAGTTCTTC.

A single count supports this clone. J is TRBJ2-1 and V is TRBV9; 10 nucleotides align to TRBD2. This CDR3 is built from 15 residues. Germline V gene data show CDR1 as SGDLS and CDR2 as YYNGEE. V shed 4 bases and J 2 bases; nucleotides not matched to a gene: 3. The CDR3 DNA reads as TGTGCCAGCAGCCCAGGACTAGCGGCCTACAATGAGCAGTTCTTC. Protein sequence: CASSPGLAAYNEQFF.

The chain carries TRBV6-4 and TRBJ2-1, with 7 positions matching TRBD1. The V gene end was trimmed by 6 bases and the J gene end by 4 bases; junction bases not matched to a gene: 9. Looked up from germline, CDR1 is MRHNA and CDR2 is SNTAGT. CDR3 length equals 15 residues. CDR3 DNA: TGTGCCAGCAGAGTAACAGGGGAACCTTACAATGAGCAGTTCTTC. It codes for CASRVTGEPYNEQFF.

This clone was detected only a few times. The V call is TRBV7-3, the J call TRBJ2-7; TRBD1 aligns across 7 bases. Germline loops: CDR1 SGHTA, CDR2 FQGTGA. The CDR3 is 13 amino acids. Unmatched junction bases numbered 4, after V lost 2 bases and J lost 6 bases. CDR3: CASSLGTVAEQYF. The CDR3 DNA sequence: TGTGCCAGCAGCTTAGGGACAGTCGCCGAGCAGTACTTC. Drawing the rest from reference TRBV7-3 and TRBJ2-7, the complete variable domain is GAGVSQTPSNKVTEKGKYVELRCDPISGHTALYWYRQSLGQGPEFLIYFQGTGAADDSGLPNDRFFAVRPEGSVSTLKIQRTERGDSAVYLCASSLGTVAEQYFGPGTRLTVT.

The rearrangement joins TRBV18 to TRBJ2-7; 7 nucleotides align to TRBD1. This CDR3 region has 15 residues. The germline V gene encodes CDR1 KGHSH and CDR2 LQKENI. Germline trimming cut 3 bases from V and 7 bases from J; bases unmatched to any gene: 12. As DNA, the CDR3 is TGTGCCAGCTCACCCGGGACAGTCCAGTGGGATGAGCAGTACTTC. Translation: CASSPGTVQWDEQYF. Based on the CDR3 plus reference TRBV18 and TRBJ2-7, the full variable domain is NAGVMQNPRHLVRRRGQEARLRCSPMKGHSHVYWYRQLPEEGLKFMVYLQKENIIDESGMPKERFSAEFPKEGPSILRIQQVVRGDSAAYFCASSPGTVQWDEQYFGPGTRLTVT.

This clone was counted only a few times. This sequence joins TRBV6-5 and TRBJ2-1; D is unresolved. The germline CDR1 and CDR2 sequences are MNHEY and SVGAGI. The V gene lost 6 bases and the J gene lost 8 bases, with 11 bases spanning the gap. This CDR3 has 12 residues. The CDR3 spells CASSRRVDEQFF. CDR3 nucleotides: TGTGCCAGCAGCAGAAGAGTCGATGAGCAGTTCTTC.